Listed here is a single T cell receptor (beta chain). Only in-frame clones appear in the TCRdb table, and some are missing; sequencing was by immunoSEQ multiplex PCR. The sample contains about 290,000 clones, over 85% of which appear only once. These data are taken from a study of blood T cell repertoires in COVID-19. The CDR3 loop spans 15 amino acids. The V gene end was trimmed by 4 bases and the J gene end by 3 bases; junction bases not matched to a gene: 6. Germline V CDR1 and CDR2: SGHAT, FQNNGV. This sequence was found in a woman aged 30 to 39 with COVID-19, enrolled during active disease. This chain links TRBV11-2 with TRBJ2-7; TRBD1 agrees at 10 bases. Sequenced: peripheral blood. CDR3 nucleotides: TGTGCCAGCAGCTCCCCCGGGACAGGGGACTACGAGCAGTACTTC. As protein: CASSSPGTGDYEQYF.